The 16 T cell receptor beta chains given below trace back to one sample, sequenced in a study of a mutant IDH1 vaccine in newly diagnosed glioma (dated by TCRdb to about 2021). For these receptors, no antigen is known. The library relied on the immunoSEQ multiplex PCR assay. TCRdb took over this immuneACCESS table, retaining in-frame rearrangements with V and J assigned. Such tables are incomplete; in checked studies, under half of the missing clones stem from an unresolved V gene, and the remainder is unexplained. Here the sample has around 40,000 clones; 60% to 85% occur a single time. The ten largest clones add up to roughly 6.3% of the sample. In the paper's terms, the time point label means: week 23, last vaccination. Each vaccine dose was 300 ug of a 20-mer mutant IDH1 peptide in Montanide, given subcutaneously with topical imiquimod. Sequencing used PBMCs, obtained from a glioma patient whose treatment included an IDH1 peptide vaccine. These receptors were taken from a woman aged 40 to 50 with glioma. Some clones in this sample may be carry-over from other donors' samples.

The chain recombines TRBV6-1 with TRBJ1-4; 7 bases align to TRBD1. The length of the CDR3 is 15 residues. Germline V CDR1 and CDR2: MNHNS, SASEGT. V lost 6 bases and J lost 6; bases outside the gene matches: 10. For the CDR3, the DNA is TGTGCCAGCAGCGGCCCCGGGACAGCAGATGAAAAACTGTTTTTT. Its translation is CASSGPGTADEKLFF.

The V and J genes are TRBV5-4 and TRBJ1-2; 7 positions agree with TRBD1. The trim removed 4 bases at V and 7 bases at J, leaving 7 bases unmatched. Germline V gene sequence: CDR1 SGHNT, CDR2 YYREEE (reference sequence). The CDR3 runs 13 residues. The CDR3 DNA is TGTGCCAGCAGCCCGAGAGGGGGCTCTGGCTACACCTTC. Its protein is CASSPRGGSGYTF. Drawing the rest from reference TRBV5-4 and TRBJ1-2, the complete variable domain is ETGVTQSPTHLIKTRGQQVTLRCSSQSGHNTVSWYQQALGQGPQFIFQYYREEENGRGNFPPRFSGLQFPNYSSELNVNALELDDSALYLCASSPRGGSGYTFGSGTRLTVV.

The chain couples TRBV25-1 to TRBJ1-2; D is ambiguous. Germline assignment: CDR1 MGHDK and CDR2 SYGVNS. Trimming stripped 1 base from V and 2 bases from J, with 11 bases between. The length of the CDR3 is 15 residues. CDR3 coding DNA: TGTGCCAGCAGTGAATTGGTCGCAGGCAACTATGGCTACACCTTC. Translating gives CASSELVAGNYGYTF.

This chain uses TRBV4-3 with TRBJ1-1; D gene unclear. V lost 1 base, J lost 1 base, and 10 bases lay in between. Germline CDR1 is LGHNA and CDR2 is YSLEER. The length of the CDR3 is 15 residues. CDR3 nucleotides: TGCGCCAGCAGCCAAGGGATTCTGAAGAACACTGAAGCTTTCTTT. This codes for CASSQGILKNTEAFF.

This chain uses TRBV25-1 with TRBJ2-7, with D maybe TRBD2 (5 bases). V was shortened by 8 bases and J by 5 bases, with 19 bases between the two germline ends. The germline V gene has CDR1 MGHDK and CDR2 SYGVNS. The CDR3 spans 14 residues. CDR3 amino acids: CASSKTGIVDEQYF. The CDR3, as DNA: TGTGCCAGCTCAAAGACGGGGATTGTGGACGAGCAGTACTTC.

CDR3 bases: TGCGCCAGCAGCCAAATTGCCGGACTGCACAATGAGCAGTTCTTC. Its protein product is CASSQIAGLHNEQFF. V is TRBV4-3 and J is TRBJ2-1, with D maybe TRBD2 (5 bases). Trimming pared 2 bases from V and 5 bases from J, leaving 13 bases between. The CDR3 is 15 residues long. Germline V CDR1 and CDR2: LGHNA, YSLEER.

The CDR3 DNA sequence: TGTGCCAGCAGTTCACCGGGACAGGGTATGAACACTGAAGCTTTCTTT. Protein: CASSSPGQGMNTEAFF. The V call is TRBV6-5, the J call TRBJ1-1; TRBD1 agrees at 9 bases. Looked up from germline, CDR1 is MNHEY and CDR2 is SVGAGI. V dropped 4 bases and J dropped 0; count of bases not matched to a gene: 6. This CDR3 has 16 amino acids.

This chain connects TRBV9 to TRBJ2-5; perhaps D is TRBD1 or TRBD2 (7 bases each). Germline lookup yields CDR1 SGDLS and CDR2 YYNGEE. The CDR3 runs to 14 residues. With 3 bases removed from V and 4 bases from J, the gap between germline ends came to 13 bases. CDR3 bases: TGTGCCAGCAGCGGACCAGGGGGGGTAGAGACCCAGTACTTC. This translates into CASSGPGGVETQYF.

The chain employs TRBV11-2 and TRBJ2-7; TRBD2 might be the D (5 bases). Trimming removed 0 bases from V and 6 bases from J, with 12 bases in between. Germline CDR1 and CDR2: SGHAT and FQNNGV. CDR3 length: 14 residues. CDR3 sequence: CASSLDQRGLEQYF. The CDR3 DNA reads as TGTGCCAGCAGCTTAGATCAGAGAGGACTCGAGCAGTACTTC.

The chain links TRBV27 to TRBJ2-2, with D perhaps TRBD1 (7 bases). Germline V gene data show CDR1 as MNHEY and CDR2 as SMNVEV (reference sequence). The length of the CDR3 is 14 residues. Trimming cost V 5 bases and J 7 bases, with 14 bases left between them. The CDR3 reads CASSLDREVGELFF. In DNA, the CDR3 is TGTGCCAGCAGTCTCGACAGGGAGGTCGGGGAGCTGTTTTTT.

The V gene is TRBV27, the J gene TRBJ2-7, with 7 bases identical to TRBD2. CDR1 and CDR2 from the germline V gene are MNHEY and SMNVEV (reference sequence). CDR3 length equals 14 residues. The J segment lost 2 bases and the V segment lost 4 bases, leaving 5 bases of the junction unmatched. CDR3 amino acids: CASSYSSGTYEQYF. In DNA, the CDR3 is TGTGCCAGCAGTTACTCTAGCGGAACCTACGAGCAGTACTTC.

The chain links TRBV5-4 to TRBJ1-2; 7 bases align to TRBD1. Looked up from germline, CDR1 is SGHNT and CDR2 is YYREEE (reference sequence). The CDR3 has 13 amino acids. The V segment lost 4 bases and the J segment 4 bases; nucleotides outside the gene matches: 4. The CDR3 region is CASSLAGGYGYTF. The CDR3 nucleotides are TGTGCCAGCAGCCTAGCAGGGGGCTATGGCTACACCTTC.

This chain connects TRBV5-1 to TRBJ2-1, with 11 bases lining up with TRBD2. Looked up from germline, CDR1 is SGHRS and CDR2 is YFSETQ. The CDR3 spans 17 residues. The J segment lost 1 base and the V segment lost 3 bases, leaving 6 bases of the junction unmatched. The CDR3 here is CASSSTSGSVSYNEQFF. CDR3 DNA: TGCGCCAGCAGCTCCACTAGCGGGAGTGTATCCTACAATGAGCAGTTCTTC.

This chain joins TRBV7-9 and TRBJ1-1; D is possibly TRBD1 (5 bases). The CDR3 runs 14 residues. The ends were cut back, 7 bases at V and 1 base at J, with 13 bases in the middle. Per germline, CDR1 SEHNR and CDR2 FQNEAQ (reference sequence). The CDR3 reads CASIQNGGNTEAFF. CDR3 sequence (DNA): TGTGCCAGCATCCAAAACGGGGGGAACACTGAAGCTTTCTTT. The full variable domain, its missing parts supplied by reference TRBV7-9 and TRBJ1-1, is DTGVSQNPRHKITKRGQNVTFRCDPISEHNRLYWYRQTLGQGPEFLTYFQNEAQLEKSRLLSDRFSAERPKGSFSTLEIQRTEQGDSAMYLCASIQNGGNTEAFFGQGTRLTVV.

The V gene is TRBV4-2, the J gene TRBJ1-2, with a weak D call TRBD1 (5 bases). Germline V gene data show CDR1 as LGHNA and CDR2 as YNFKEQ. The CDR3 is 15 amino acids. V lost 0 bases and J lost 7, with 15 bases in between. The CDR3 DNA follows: TGTGCCAGCAGCCAAGATGCCCAGGGTTGGCGTGGCTACACCTTC. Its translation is CASSQDAQGWRGYTF.

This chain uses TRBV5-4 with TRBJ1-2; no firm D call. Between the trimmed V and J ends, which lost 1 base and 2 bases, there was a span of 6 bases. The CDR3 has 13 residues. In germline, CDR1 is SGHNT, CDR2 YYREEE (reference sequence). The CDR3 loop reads CASSLSGNYGYTF. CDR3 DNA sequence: TGTGCCAGCAGCTTGTCTGGAAACTATGGCTACACCTTC.